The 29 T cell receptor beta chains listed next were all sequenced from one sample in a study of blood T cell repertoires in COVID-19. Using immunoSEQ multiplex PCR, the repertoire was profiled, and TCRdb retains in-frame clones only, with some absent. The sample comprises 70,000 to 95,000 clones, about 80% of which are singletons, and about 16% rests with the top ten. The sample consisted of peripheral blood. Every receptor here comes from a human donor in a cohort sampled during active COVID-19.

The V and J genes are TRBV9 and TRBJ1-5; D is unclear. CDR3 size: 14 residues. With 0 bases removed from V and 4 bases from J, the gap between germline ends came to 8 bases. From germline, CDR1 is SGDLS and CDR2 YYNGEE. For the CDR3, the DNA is TGTGCCAGCAGCGTAGGACAAGGAAATCAGCCCCAGCATTTT. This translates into CASSVGQGNQPQHF.

The CDR3 DNA reads TGCAGCGTTGACAGGTTTAGCGGGAGTATCTACAATGAGCAGTTCTTC. Translating it yields CSVDRFSGSIYNEQFF. The chain joins TRBV29-1 to TRBJ2-1, with 9 bases that match TRBD2. Germline-derived CDR1 and CDR2 are SQVTM and ANQGSEA. Trimming at V came to 3 bases and at J to 3 bases, leaving 9 bases not matched to a gene. This CDR3 comprises 16 residues.

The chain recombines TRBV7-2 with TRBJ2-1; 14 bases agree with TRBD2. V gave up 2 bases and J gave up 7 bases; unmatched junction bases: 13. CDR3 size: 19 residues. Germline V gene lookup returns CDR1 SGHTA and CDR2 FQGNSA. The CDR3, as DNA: TGTGCCAGCAGCTTATCAACCGGGCCCGGGACTAGCGGGAGAAATGAGCAGTTCTTC. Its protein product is CASSLSTGPGTSGRNEQFF.

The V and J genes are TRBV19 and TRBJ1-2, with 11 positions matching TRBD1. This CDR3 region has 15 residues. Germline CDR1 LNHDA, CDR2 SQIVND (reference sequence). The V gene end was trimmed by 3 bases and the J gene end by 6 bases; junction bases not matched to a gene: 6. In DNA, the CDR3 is TGTGCCAGTAGTATTGGGGACAGGGGGTCCCATGGCTACACCTTC. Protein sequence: CASSIGDRGSHGYTF.

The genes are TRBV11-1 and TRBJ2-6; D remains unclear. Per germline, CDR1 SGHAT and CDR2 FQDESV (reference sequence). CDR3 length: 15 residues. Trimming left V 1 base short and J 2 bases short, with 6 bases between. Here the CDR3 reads CASSLGDAGANVLTF. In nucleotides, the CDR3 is TGTGCCAGCAGCTTAGGAGATGCTGGGGCCAACGTCCTGACTTTC.

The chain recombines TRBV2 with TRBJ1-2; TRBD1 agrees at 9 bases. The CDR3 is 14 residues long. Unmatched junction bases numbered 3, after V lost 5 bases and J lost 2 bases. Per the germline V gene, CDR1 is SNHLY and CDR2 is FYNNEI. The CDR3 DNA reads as TGTGCCAGCAGTCCCGGGACAGGGAACTATGGCTACACCTTC. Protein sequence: CASSPGTGNYGYTF.

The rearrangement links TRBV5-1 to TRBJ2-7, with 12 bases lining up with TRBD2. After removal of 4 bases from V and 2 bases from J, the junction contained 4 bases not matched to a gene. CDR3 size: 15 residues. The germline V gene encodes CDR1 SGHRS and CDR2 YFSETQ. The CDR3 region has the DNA TGCGCCAGCAGCCTTAGACTAGCGGGAGCCTACGAGCAGTACTTC. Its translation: CASSLRLAGAYEQYF. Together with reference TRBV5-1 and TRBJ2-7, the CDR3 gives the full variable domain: KAGVTQTPRYLIKTRGQQVTLSCSPISGHRSVSWYQQTPGQGLQFLFEYFSETQRNKGNFPGRFSGRQFSNSRSEMNVSTLELGDSALYLCASSLRLAGAYEQYFGPGTRLTVT.

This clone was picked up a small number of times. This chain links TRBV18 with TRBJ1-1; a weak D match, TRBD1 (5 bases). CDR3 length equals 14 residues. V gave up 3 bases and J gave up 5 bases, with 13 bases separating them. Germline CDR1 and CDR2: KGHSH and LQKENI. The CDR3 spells CASSPSQGRTEAFF. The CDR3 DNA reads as TGTGCCAGCTCACCCTCTCAGGGAAGAACTGAAGCTTTCTTT.

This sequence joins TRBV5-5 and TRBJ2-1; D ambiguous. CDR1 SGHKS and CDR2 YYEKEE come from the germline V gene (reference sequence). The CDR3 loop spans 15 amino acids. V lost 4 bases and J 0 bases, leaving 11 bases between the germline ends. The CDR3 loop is CASSHSVNSYNEQFF. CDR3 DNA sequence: TGTGCCAGCAGCCACAGTGTGAACTCCTACAATGAGCAGTTCTTC.

The CDR3 loop is CSVVRGGRETQYF. The CDR3 bases are TGCAGCGTTGTGCGCGGGGGACGGGAGACCCAGTACTTC. The rearrangement uses TRBV29-1 and TRBJ2-5, with 7 nucleotides matching TRBD2. V lost 4 bases and J lost 5; bases outside the gene matches: 7. This CDR3 is built from 13 residues. Per the germline V gene, CDR1 is SQVTM and CDR2 is ANQGSEA.

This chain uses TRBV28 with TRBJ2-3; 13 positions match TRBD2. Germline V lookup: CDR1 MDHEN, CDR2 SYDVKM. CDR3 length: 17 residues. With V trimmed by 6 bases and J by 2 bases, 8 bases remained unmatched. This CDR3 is CASSHGGLAGVTDTQYF. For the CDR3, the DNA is TGTGCCAGCAGCCACGGTGGACTAGCGGGAGTCACAGATACGCAGTATTTT.

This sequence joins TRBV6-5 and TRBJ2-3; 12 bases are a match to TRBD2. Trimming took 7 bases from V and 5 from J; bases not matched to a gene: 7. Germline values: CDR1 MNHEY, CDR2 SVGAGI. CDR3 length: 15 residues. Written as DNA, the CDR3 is TGTGCCAGCAAGACTAGCGGGGGACGTAAAGATACGCAGTATTTT. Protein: CASKTSGGRKDTQYF.

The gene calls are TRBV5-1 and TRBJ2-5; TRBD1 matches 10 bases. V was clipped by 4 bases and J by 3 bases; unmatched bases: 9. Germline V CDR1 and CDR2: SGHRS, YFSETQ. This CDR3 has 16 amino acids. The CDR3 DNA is TGCGCCAGCAGCCCTCCGTTAGGGACAGGGGAAGAGACCCAGTACTTC. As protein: CASSPPLGTGEETQYF.

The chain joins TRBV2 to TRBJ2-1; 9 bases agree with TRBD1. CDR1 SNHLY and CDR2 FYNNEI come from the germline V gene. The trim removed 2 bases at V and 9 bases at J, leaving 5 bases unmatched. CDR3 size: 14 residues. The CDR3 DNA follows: TGTGCCAGCAGTGAATTAACAGGGGGCGTTGAGCAGTTCTTC. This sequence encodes CASSELTGGVEQFF.

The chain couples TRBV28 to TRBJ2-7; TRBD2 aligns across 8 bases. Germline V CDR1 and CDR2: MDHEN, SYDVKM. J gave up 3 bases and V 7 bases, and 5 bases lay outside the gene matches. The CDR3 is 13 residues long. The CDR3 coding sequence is TGTGCCAGCACCCGGGGGGGGGTCTACGAGCAGTACTTC. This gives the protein CASTRGGVYEQYF.

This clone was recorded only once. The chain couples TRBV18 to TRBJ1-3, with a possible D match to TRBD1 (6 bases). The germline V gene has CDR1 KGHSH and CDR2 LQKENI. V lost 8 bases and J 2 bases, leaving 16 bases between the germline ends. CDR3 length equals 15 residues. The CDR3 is CASADDRTPGNTIYF. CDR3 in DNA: TGTGCCAGCGCCGACGACAGGACTCCTGGAAACACCATATATTTT.

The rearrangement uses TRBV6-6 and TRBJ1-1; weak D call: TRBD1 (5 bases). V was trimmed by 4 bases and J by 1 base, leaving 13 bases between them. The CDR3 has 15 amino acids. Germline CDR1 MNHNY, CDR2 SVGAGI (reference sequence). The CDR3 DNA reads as TGTGCCAGCAGTTCTCGCCGACAGAAGAACACTGAAGCTTTCTTT. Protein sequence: CASSSRRQKNTEAFF.

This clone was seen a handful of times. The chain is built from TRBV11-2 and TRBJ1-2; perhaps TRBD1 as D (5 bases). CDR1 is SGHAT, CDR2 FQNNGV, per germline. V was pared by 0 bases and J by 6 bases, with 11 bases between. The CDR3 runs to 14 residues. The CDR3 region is CASSLDQGLDGYTF. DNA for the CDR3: TGTGCCAGCAGCTTAGATCAGGGTCTGGATGGCTACACCTTC.

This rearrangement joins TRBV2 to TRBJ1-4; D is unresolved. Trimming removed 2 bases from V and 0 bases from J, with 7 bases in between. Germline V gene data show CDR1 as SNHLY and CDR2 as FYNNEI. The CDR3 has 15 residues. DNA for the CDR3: TGTGCCAGCAGTGAAACGAGTACAACTAATGAAAAACTGTTTTTT. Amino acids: CASSETSTTNEKLFF.

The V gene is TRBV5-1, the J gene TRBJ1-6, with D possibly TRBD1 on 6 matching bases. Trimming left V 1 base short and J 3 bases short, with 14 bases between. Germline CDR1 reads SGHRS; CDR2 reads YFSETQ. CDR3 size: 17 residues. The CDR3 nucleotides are TGCGCCAGCAGCTTGAACCCAGGGGAGGGCTATAATTCACCCCTCCACTTT. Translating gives CASSLNPGEGYNSPLHF.

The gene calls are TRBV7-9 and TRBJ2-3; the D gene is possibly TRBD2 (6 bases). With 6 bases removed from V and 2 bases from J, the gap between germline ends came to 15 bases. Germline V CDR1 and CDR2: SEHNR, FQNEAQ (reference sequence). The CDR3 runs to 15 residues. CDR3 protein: CASRPSSASTDTQYF. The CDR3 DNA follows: TGTGCCAGCAGACCTTCTAGCGCGTCCACAGATACGCAGTATTTT. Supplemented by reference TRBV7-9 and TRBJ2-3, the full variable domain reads DTGVSQNPRHKITKRGQNVTFRCDPISEHNRLYWYRQTLGQGPEFLTYFQNEAQLEKSRLLSDRFSAERPKGSFSTLEIQRTEQGDSAMYLCASRPSSASTDTQYFGPGTRLTVL.

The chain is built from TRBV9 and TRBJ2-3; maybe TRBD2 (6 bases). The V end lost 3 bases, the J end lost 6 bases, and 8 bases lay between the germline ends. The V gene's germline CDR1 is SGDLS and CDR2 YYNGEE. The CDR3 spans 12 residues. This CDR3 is CASSAGVDTQYF. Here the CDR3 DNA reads TGTGCCAGCAGCGCGGGGGTGGATACGCAGTATTTT.

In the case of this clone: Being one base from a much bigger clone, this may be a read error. The chain's CDR3 is CASTTTAGWPPLHF. CDR3 in DNA: TGTGCCAGCACCACGACGGCGGGCTGGCCACCCCTCCACTTT. The chain is built from TRBV27 and TRBJ1-6; D not resolved. V was pared by 7 bases and J by 11 bases, with 18 bases between. Germline V lookup: CDR1 MNHEY, CDR2 SMNVEV (reference sequence). The CDR3 consists of 14 residues.

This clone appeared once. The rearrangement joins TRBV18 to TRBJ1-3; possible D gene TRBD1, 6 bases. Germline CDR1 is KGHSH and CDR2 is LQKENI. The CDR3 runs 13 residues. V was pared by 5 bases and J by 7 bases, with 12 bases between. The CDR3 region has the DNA TGTGCCAGCTCAGACAGGCTCGGGAACACCATATATTTT. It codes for CASSDRLGNTIYF.

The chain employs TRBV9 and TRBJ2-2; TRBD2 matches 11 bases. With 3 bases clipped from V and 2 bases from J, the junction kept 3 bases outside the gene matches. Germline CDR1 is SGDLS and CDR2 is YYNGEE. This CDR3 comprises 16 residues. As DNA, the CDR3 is TGTGCCAGCAGCGCCGGACTAGCGGGCAACACCGGGGAGCTGTTTTTT. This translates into CASSAGLAGNTGELFF.

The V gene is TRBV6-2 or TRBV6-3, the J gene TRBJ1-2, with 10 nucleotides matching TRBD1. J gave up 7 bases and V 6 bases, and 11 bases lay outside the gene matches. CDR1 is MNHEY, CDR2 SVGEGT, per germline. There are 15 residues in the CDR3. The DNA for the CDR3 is TGTGCCAGCAGCCAAGGGGACAGGGGAAGGTTTGGCTACACCTTC. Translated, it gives CASSQGDRGRFGYTF.

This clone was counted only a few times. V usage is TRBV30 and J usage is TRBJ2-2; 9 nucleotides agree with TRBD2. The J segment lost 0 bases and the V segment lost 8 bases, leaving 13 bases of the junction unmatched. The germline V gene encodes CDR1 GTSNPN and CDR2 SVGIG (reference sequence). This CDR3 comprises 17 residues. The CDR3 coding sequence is TGTGCCCTCACACTTTGGCGGGGGGGGGCGAACACCGGGGAGCTGTTTTTT. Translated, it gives CALTLWRGGANTGELFF.

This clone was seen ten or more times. As DNA, the CDR3 is TGTGCCAGCAGTGAACTAGCGGGGGGGTTCGATACGCAGTATTTT. Its translation is CASSELAGGFDTQYF. The genes are TRBV6-1 and TRBJ2-3; 12 nucleotides match TRBD2. Germline CDR1 and CDR2: MNHNS and SASEGT. The CDR3 has 15 amino acids. V gave up 2 bases and J gave up 6 bases; unmatched junction bases: 3.

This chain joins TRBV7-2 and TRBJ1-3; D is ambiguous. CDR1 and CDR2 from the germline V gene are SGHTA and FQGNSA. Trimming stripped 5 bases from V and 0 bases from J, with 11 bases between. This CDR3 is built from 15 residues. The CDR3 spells CASSKVASSGNTIYF. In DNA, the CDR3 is TGTGCCAGCAGCAAGGTAGCGAGCTCTGGAAACACCATATATTTT.